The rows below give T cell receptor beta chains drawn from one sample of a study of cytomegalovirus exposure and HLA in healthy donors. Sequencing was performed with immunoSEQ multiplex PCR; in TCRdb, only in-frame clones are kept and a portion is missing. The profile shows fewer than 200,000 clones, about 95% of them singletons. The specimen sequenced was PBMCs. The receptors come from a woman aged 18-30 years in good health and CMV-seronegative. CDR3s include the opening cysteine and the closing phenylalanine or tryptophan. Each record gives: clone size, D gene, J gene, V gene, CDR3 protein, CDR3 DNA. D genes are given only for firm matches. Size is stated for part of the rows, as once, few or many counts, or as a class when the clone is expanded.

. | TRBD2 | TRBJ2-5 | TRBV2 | CASRDGTSGGREETQYF | TGTGCCAGCAGAGACGGGACTAGCGGGGGAAGGGAGGAGACCCAGTACTTC
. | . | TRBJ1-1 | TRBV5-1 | CASSLVAGFLSSMNTEAFF | TGCGCCAGCAGCTTGGTGGCGGGATTCTTGTCCAGCATGAACACTGAAGCTTTCTTT
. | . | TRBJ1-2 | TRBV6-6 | CASTQQPTGFDGYTF | TGTGCCAGCACCCAGCAACCGACAGGTTTTGATGGCTACACCTTC
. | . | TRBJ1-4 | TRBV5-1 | CASGEGRSYEKLFF | TGCGCCAGCGGGGAGGGGCGCAGCTATGAAAAACTGTTTTTT
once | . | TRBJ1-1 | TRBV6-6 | CASSYGQLNTEAFF | TGTGCCAGCAGTTACGGACAGTTGAACACTGAAGCTTTCTTT
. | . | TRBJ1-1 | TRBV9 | CASSVSGYGTEAFF | TGTGCCAGCAGCGTTTCAGGGTATGGGACTGAAGCTTTCTTT
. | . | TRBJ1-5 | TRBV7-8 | CASSQLLGLGNQPQHF | TGTGCCAGCAGCCAGCTACTGGGCTTGGGCAATCAGCCCCAGCATTTT
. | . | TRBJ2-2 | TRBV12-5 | CASGLVLYGELFF | TGTGCTAGTGGTTTGGTACTATACGGGGAGCTGTTTTTT
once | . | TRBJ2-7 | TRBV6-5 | CASSYSSRSHEQYF | TGTGCCAGCAGTTACTCGTCTAGATCTCACGAGCAGTACTTC
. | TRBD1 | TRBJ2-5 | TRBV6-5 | CASGLTGPPETQYF | TGTGCCAGCGGTTTGACAGGGCCCCCAGAGACCCAGTACTTC
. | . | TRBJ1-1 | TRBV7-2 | CASSPQSGRSLNTEAFF | TGTGCCAGCAGCCCCCAGTCTGGCAGATCCCTGAACACTGAAGCTTTCTTT
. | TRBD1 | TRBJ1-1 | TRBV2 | CASSRTGKAEAFF | TGTGCCAGCAGCCGGACAGGGAAAGCTGAAGCTTTCTTT
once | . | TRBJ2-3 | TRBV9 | CASSVSGTSTDTQYF | TGTGCCAGCAGCGTATCAGGGACAAGCACAGATACGCAGTATTTT
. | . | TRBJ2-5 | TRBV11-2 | CASSNIETQYF | TGTGCCAGCAGCAATATAGAGACCCAGTACTTC
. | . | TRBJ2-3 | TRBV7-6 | CASSLADSVDTQYF | TGTGCCAGCAGCTTAGCTGATAGCGTGGATACGCAGTATTTT
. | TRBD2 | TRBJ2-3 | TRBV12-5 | CASGFGLAGARDTQYF | TGTGCTAGTGGTTTCGGGCTAGCGGGGGCAAGAGATACGCAGTATTTT
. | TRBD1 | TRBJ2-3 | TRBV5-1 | CASSWGQTDTQYF | TGCGCCAGCAGCTGGGGACAGACAGATACGCAGTATTTT
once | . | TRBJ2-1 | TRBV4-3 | CASSQEDGQDLNEQFF | TGCGCCAGCAGCCAAGAAGATGGCCAGGATCTTAATGAGCAGTTCTTC
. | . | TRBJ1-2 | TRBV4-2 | CASSQSMVGYTF | TGTGCCAGCAGCCAGAGTATGGTCGGCTACACCTTC
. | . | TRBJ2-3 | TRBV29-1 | CSANPQGHTDTQYF | TGCAGCGCAAACCCCCAGGGCCACACAGATACGCAGTATTTT
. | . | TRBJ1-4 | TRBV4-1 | CASSQVTSAATNEKLFF | TGCGCCAGCAGCCAAGTTACGTCGGCGGCAACTAATGAAAAACTGTTTTTT
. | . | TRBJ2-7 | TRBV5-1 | CASSHSGGEQYF | TGCGCCAGCAGCCATTCAGGTGGGGAGCAGTACTTC
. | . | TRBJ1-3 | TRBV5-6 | CASSAGSSGNTIYF | TGTGCCAGCAGCGCCGGGAGCTCTGGAAACACCATATATTTT
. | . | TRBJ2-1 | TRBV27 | CASSLAGNGHNEQFF | TGTGCCAGCAGTTTAGCAGGTAACGGCCACAATGAGCAGTTCTTC